Shown below are 30 T cell receptor beta chains from a single sample sequenced in a study of CD8 T cells in Susac syndrome. Random hexamers primed reverse transcription of about 0.45 to 1 ug RNA. One entry per CDR3 protein, called by TCRdb with MiXCR from the immunoSEQ multiplex PCR reads. The sample contains some 150,000 distinct CDR3 sequences, less than 97% of which appear only once. The sample comprised CD8+ T cells from PBMCs. These TCRs come from a human donor with multiple sclerosis.

This sequence joins TRBV29-1 and TRBJ1-2; no clear D gene. The CDR3 length is 14 residues. V was clipped by 1 base and J by 2 bases, with 11 bases between them. The germline CDR1 and CDR2 sequences are SQVTM and ANQGSEA. CDR3 region: CSVEGRRPNYGYTF. CDR3 in DNA: TGCAGCGTTGAAGGTAGAAGACCGAACTATGGCTACACCTTC.

V and J are TRBV9 and TRBJ2-1; 9 nucleotides line up with TRBD2. CDR1 is SGDLS, CDR2 YYNGEE, per germline. The CDR3 spans 15 residues. The ends lost 3 bases at V and 6 bases at J; junction bases unmatched: 7. CDR3 amino acids: CASSAPGLAPNEQFF. The CDR3 DNA reads TGTGCCAGCAGCGCACCGGGACTAGCTCCCAATGAGCAGTTCTTC.

The chain joins TRBV7-6 to TRBJ2-1; weak D call: TRBD1 (6 bases). The V end was cut by 1 base, the J end by 10 bases, with 11 bases between. Germline CDR1 SGHVS, CDR2 FNYEAQ. The CDR3 totals 13 residues. CDR3 residues: CASSLEGDREQFF. As DNA, the CDR3 is TGTGCCAGCAGCTTAGAAGGTGACAGGGAGCAGTTCTTC.

The chain employs TRBV29-1 and TRBJ2-3; D is ambiguous. CDR3 length equals 13 residues. Trimming removed 0 bases at V and 2 bases at J, with 6 bases between. Germline V lookup: CDR1 SQVTM, CDR2 ANQGSEA. Here the CDR3 reads CSVEDEYTDTQYF. For the CDR3, the DNA is TGCAGCGTTGAAGATGAATACACAGATACGCAGTATTTT.

This rearrangement joins TRBV9 to TRBJ1-2, with a weak D call TRBD1 (6 bases). The CDR3 consists of 15 residues. Germline assignment: CDR1 SGDLS and CDR2 YYNGEE. The V and J ends lost 0 bases and 4 bases respectively, with 13 bases between them. This chain's CDR3 is CASSVARGAGYGYTF. The CDR3 DNA reads TGTGCCAGCAGCGTAGCGAGGGGGGCGGGCTATGGCTACACCTTC.

The chain links TRBV12-3 or TRBV12-4 to TRBJ2-3; tentatively, D is TRBD2 (6 bases). CDR3 length: 15 residues. V was pared by 5 bases and J by 3 bases, with 15 bases between. CDR3 DNA sequence: TGTGCCAGCAGTCGCCAGGCGGGGTTGACAGATACGCAGTATTTT. As protein: CASSRQAGLTDTQYF.

The chain recombines TRBV2 with TRBJ2-3; D is possibly TRBD1 (6 bases). Germline V gene sequence: CDR1 SNHLY, CDR2 FYNNEI. The CDR3 length is 11 residues. Trimming took off 9 bases at V and 4 bases at J, with 8 bases between the two ends. CDR3 DNA: TGTGCCAGAACAGGGTCAGATACGCAGTATTTT. This sequence encodes CARTGSDTQYF.

This sequence joins TRBV13 and TRBJ2-7, with unresolved D. The germline V gene has CDR1 PRHDT and CDR2 FYEKMQ (reference sequence). The CDR3 sequence is 12 residues long. The ends were cut back, 10 bases at V and 5 bases at J, with 15 bases in the middle. The DNA for the CDR3 is TGTGCCACCGCGAAAGGGTCCCACGAGCAGTACTTC. It yields the protein CATAKGSHEQYF. Together with reference TRBV13 and TRBJ2-7, the CDR3 gives the full variable domain: AAGVIQSPRHLIKEKRETATLKCYPIPRHDTVYWYQQGPGQDPQFLISFYEKMQSDKGSIPDRFSAQQFSDYHSELNMSSLELGDSALYFCATAKGSHEQYFGPGTRLTVT.

This clonotype showed up just once. V gene TRBV13 combines with J gene TRBJ1-1; D unresolved. The V end was cut by 5 bases, the J end by 6 bases, with 13 bases between. The CDR3 length is 13 residues. Per germline, CDR1 PRHDT and CDR2 FYEKMQ (reference sequence). The CDR3 DNA follows: TGTGCCAGCAGCGGCATGCCGGGTCCTGAAGCTTTCTTT. Its translation: CASSGMPGPEAFF.

The rearrangement links TRBV9 to TRBJ2-1, with D perhaps being TRBD1 or TRBD2 (5 bases each). The germline gives CDR1 SGDLS, CDR2 YYNGEE. The V gene lost 2 bases and the J gene lost 7 bases, with 13 bases spanning the gap. The CDR3 sequence is 14 residues long. CDR3 residues: CASSVGPASNEQFF. The DNA of the CDR3 is TGTGCCAGCAGCGTGGGACCTGCATCTAATGAGCAGTTCTTC. Complete variable domain (other parts from reference TRBV9 and TRBJ2-1): DSGVTQTPKHLITATGQRVTLRCSPRSGDLSVYWYQQSLDQGLQFLIQYYNGEERAKGNILERFSAQQFPDLHSELNLSSLELGDSALYFCASSVGPASNEQFFGPGTRLTVL.

The chain carries TRBV20-1 and TRBJ1-1; no clear D. Per germline, CDR1 DFQATT and CDR2 SNEGSKA (reference sequence). V lost 1 base, J lost 0 bases, and 12 bases lay in between. CDR3 length: 15 amino acids. CDR3 nucleotide sequence: TGCAGTGCTAGAGTTCACGGAGACATGAACACTGAAGCTTTCTTT. This sequence encodes CSARVHGDMNTEAFF.

V and J are TRBV7-9 and TRBJ2-7; tentatively, D is TRBD1 (6 bases). Per the germline V gene, CDR1 is SEHNR and CDR2 is FQNEAQ (reference sequence). Trimming left V 4 bases short and J 3 bases short, with 16 bases between. The CDR3 length is 15 residues. The CDR3 DNA reads TGTGCCAGCAGCTCCTACTCGGGACACCACTACGAGCAGTACTTC. Amino acid sequence: CASSSYSGHHYEQYF.

This chain uses TRBV30 with TRBJ2-7; TRBD1 aligns across 9 bases. The CDR3 runs to 14 residues. Looked up from germline, CDR1 is GTSNPN and CDR2 is SVGIG (reference sequence). The trim removed 5 bases at V and 4 bases at J, leaving 9 bases unmatched. The CDR3 sequence: CAWLDPGQGYEQYF. In nucleotides, the CDR3 is TGTGCCTGGCTTGATCCGGGACAGGGTTACGAGCAGTACTTC.

This chain links TRBV7-6 with TRBJ1-1; no clear D gene. The CDR3 loop spans 16 amino acids. Germline V gives CDR1 SGHVS, CDR2 FNYEAQ. V was cut by 4 bases and J by 6 bases, with 21 bases left in between. The CDR3: CASSSRIVGLVPEAFF. CDR3 DNA sequence: TGTGCCAGCAGCTCCCGTATTGTAGGGTTGGTCCCTGAAGCTTTCTTT. Full variable domain (missing parts from reference TRBV7-6 and TRBJ1-1): GAGVSQSPRYKVTKRGQDVALRCDPISGHVSLYWYRQALGQGPEFLTYFNYEAQQDKSGLPNDRFSAERPEGSISTLTIQRTEQRDSAMYRCASSSRIVGLVPEAFFGQGTRLTVV.

The chain employs TRBV29-1 and TRBJ2-3, with 9 positions matching TRBD1. The V gene end was trimmed by 1 base and the J gene end by 3 bases; junction bases not matched to a gene: 11. This CDR3 is 17 amino acids long. The V gene's germline CDR1 is SQVTM and CDR2 ANQGSEA. The CDR3: CSVEGWDRVHLTDTQYF. The DNA for the CDR3 is TGCAGCGTTGAAGGTTGGGACAGGGTACACTTAACAGATACGCAGTATTTT.

This chain links TRBV20-1 with TRBJ2-1; 7 bases map to TRBD2. V dropped 0 bases and J dropped 7; count of bases not matched to a gene: 18. CDR3 length: 18 amino acids. Germline V gene lookup returns CDR1 DFQATT and CDR2 SNEGSKA (reference sequence). The CDR3 nucleotides read TGCAGTGCTAGAGATATTTTGGGTTTGAGCGGGGAGAGTAATGAGCAGTTCTTC. Its protein product is CSARDILGLSGESNEQFF.

The CDR3 DNA reads TGTGCCAGCAGTTTTAACAGGGGAGAGACCCAGTACTTC. It translates to CASSFNRGETQYF. This sequence joins TRBV27 and TRBJ2-5, with 7 positions matching TRBD1. J gave up 4 bases and V 3 bases, and 2 bases lay outside the gene matches. Germline CDR1 reads MNHEY; CDR2 reads SMNVEV (reference sequence). The CDR3 is made up of 13 amino acids.

The chain combines TRBV28 with TRBJ2-7, with TRBD1 matching 7 bases. The CDR3 has 12 amino acids. Germline assignment: CDR1 MDHEN and CDR2 SYDVKM. V gave up 8 bases and J gave up 7 bases; unmatched junction bases: 8. The CDR3, as DNA: TGTGCCAGCTCTACAGGGGAGTTGGAGCAGTACGTC. Translated, it gives CASSTGELEQYV.

The chain couples TRBV27 to TRBJ2-6; D is ambiguous. Trimming shortened V by 8 bases and J by 2 bases, and 10 bases separated the two germline ends. CDR3 length: 14 amino acids. Per the germline V gene, CDR1 is MNHEY and CDR2 is SMNVEV (reference sequence). In DNA form, the CDR3 reads TGTGCCAGCGGATCCCATGCTGGGGCCAACGTCCTGACTTTC. This sequence encodes CASGSHAGANVLTF.

In its sample, this clonotype was seen once. As DNA, the CDR3 is TGCAGCGTCGGTGGGACGGGCGCCCTCCTCTATGGCTACACCTTC. Its protein product is CSVGGTGALLYGYTF. This chain connects TRBV29-1 to TRBJ1-2, with D possibly being TRBD1 (5 bases). Looked up from germline, CDR1 is SQVTM and CDR2 is ANQGSEA. The CDR3 runs 15 residues. V was shortened by 6 bases and J by 4 bases, with 21 bases between the two germline ends.

V gene TRBV30 combines with J gene TRBJ2-1; no definite D call. Trimming took off 8 bases at V and 4 bases at J, with 9 bases between the two ends. In germline, CDR1 is GTSNPN, CDR2 SVGIG (reference sequence). The CDR3 extends over 11 amino acids. CDR3 bases: TGTGCCCAGCTTGGTTACAATGAGCAGTTCTTC. This translates into CAQLGYNEQFF.

This sequence joins TRBV5-4 and TRBJ2-1, with TRBD1 as a possible D gene (5 bases). Per the germline V gene, CDR1 is SGHNT and CDR2 is YYREEE (reference sequence). The ends were cut back, 6 bases at V and 3 bases at J, with 10 bases in the middle. This CDR3 has 13 amino acids. The chain's CDR3 is CASNWGGYNEQFF. The DNA for the CDR3 is TGTGCCAGCAATTGGGGCGGCTACAATGAGCAGTTCTTC.

This chain joins TRBV7-9 and TRBJ1-4; D gene ambiguous. V lost 1 base, J lost 13 bases, and 7 bases lay in between. In germline, CDR1 is SEHNR, CDR2 FQNEAQ (reference sequence). This CDR3 has 11 amino acids. CDR3 coding DNA: TGTGCCAGCAGCTTAGGGCAGCCACTGTTTTTT. Amino acids: CASSLGQPLFF.

Only one count was recorded for this clonotype. The genes are TRBV7-3 and TRBJ1-6, with D tentatively TRBD1 (5 bases). Trimming removed 3 bases at V and 5 bases at J, with 11 bases between. Germline values: CDR1 SGHTA, CDR2 FQGTGA. The CDR3 is 15 amino acids. Here the CDR3 DNA reads TGTGCCAGCAGCTTGGGGCTTCTCGATAATTCACCCCTCCACTTT. As protein: CASSLGLLDNSPLHF.

The genes are TRBV12-3 or TRBV12-4 and TRBJ1-3; no clear D. This CDR3 region has 14 residues. Trimming removed 8 bases at V and 1 base at J, with 12 bases between. The CDR3 protein is CASQPMGSGNTIYF. Written as DNA, the CDR3 is TGTGCCAGCCAACCGATGGGTTCTGGAAACACCATATATTTT.

V is TRBV7-8 and J is TRBJ1-2; 7 positions agree with TRBD1. CDR3 length: 15 amino acids. Germline values: CDR1 SGHVS, CDR2 FQNEAQ. After removal of 5 bases from V and 9 bases from J, the junction contained 15 bases not matched to a gene. This CDR3 is CASSTAFRDSRSYTF. CDR3 coding DNA: TGTGCCAGCAGCACTGCTTTCCGGGACAGCCGTAGCTACACCTTC.

V gene TRBV21-1 combines with J gene TRBJ1-5. TRBV21-1 is assigned pseudogene status. The CDR3 covers 15 residues. The DNA for the CDR3 is TGTGCCAGCAGCCCCCGATGGCGGGAGTGCCAGCCCCAGCATTTT. It yields the protein CASSPRWRECQPQHF.

The V call is TRBV29-1, the J call TRBJ2-1; a possible D gene is TRBD2 (6 bases). The CDR3 is made up of 13 amino acids. Germline assignment: CDR1 SQVTM and CDR2 ANQGSEA. V lost 4 bases and J 1 base, leaving 8 bases between the germline ends. DNA for the CDR3: TGCAGCGTTGGGAGGGAGTCCTACAATGAGCAGTTCTTC. As protein: CSVGRESYNEQFF.

The rearrangement joins TRBV30 to TRBJ1-5; D possibly corresponds to TRBD1 (5 bases). CDR3 length equals 13 residues. Germline loops: CDR1 GTSNPN, CDR2 SVGIG (reference sequence). With 4 bases removed from V and 3 bases from J, the gap between germline ends came to 10 bases. The CDR3 DNA is TGTGCCTGGACCGGGGCGTTCAATCAGCCCCAGCATTTT. Translation: CAWTGAFNQPQHF.

With regard to this clonotype: At one of its ends the junction is not consistent with the germline gene, which may arise from a read error. The J gene is TRBJ1-2, the V gene TRBV30; 7 nucleotides match TRBD1. Germline V gene sequence: CDR1 GTSNPN, CDR2 SVGIG (reference sequence). The CDR3 has 15 amino acids. The CDR3 sequence is CAWIKSPGGYYGCTF. The CDR3 coding sequence is TGTGCCTGGATTAAGTCGCCAGGGGGGTACTATGGCTGCACCTTC.